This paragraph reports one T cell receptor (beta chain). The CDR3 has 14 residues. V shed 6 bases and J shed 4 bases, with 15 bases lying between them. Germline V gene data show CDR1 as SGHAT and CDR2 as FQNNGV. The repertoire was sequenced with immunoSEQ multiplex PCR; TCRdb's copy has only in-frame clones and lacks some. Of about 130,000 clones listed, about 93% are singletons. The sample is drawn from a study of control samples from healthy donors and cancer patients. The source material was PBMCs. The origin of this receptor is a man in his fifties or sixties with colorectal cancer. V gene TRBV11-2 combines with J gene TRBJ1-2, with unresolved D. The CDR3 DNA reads TGTGCCAGCAGACCCGGAGGGAAGAGCTATGGCTACACCTTC. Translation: CASRPGGKSYGYTF.